This TCR beta chain was sequenced in a study of cytomegalovirus exposure and HLA in healthy donors. Study-wide findings and caveats: Exclusion applied to some V segments, including TRBV6-2 and TRBV6-3, as they were indistinguishable. Across donors, most TCRs were seen rarely, yet some public ones were widespread.

Comments on this clone: No antigen is known for it.

PCR primers comprised 60 Vbeta and 13 Jbeta primers. The method was immunoSEQ multiplex PCR; TCRdb's version includes in-frame clones alone and lacks a portion of them. The table records fewer than 200,000 clones, about 79% of them present only once. The CDR3 is 15 amino acids. V lost 0 bases to trimming and J lost 4 bases, with 11 bases between them. From germline, CDR1 is SGHRS and CDR2 YFSETQ. The receptor was isolated from a man in his forties in good health and CMV-seropositive. Material for sequencing was PBMCs. This chain joins TRBV5-1 and TRBJ1-3; no firm D call. The CDR3: CASSLESGLGNTIYF. DNA of the CDR3: TGCGCCAGCAGCTTGGAGTCCGGGTTGGGAAACACCATATATTTT.